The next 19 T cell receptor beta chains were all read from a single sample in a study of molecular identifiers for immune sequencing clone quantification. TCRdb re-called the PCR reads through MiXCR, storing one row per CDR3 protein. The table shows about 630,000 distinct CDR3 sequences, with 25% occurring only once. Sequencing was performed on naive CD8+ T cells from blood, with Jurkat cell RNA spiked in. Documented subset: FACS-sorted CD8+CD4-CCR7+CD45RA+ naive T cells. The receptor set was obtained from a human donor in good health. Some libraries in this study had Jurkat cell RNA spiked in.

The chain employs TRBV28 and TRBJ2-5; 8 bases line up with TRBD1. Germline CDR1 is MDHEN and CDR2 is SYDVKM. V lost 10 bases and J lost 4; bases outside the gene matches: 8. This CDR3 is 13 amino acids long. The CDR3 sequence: CATTDRGGETQYF. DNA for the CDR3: TGTGCCACGACTGACAGGGGAGGAGAGACCCAGTACTTC.

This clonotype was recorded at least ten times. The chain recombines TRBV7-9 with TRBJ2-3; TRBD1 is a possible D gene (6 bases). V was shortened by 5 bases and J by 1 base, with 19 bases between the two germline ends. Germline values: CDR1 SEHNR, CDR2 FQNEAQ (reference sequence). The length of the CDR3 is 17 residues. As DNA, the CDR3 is TGTGCCAGCAGCCAGATGTTTGGCAGGGGCGGCACAGATACGCAGTATTTT. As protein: CASSQMFGRGGTDTQYF.

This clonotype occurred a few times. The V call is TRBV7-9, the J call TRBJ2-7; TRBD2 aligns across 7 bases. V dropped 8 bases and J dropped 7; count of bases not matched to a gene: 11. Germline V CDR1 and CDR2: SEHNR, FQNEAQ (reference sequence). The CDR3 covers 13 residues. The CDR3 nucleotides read TGTGCCAGCCGGGGGGAGGTTCTGGGAGAGCAGTACTTC. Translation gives CASRGEVLGEQYF.

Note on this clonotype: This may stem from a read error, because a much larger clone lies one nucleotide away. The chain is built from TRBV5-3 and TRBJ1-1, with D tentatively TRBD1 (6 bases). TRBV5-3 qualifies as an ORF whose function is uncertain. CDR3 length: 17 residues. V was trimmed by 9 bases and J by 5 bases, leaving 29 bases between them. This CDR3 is CATILVYLRDRSTEAFF. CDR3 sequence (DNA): TGTGCCACAATCCTAGTCTATCTCAGAGACAGGTCGACTGAAGCTTTCTTT.

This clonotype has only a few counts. CDR3 in DNA: TGTGCCAGCCGCTCGACTAGCGGGTGGAACAGTGAGCAGTTCTTC. Translating it yields CASRSTSGWNSEQFF. The rearrangement uses TRBV2 and TRBJ2-1; 10 bases match TRBD2. V was pared by 8 bases and J by 9 bases, with 13 bases of the junction left unmatched. CDR1 is SNHLY, CDR2 FYNNEI, per germline. This CDR3 has 15 residues.

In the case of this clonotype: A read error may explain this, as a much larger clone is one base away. The CDR3, as DNA: TGTGCCAGCTGCTCCATCAACACCGGGGAGCTGTTTTTT. It translates to CASCSINTGELFF. The rearrangement uses TRBV7-9 and TRBJ2-2; D gene uncertain. Trimming pared 8 bases from V and 2 bases from J, leaving 9 bases between. This CDR3 comprises 13 residues. CDR1 is SEHNR, CDR2 FQNEAQ, per germline (reference sequence).

CDR3 loop: CASSLDEFWELFF. The CDR3 DNA follows: TGTGCCAGCAGCTTAGATGAATTTTGGGAGCTGTTTTTT. V is TRBV11-2 and J is TRBJ2-2; no firm D call. Germline V gene lookup returns CDR1 SGHAT and CDR2 FQNNGV. With 0 bases removed from V and 9 bases from J, the gap between germline ends came to 8 bases. The CDR3 is 13 amino acids.

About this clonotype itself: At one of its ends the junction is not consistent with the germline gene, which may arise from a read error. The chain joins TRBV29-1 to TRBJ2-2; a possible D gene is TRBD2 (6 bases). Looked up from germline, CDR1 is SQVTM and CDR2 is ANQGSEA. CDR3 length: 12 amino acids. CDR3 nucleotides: TGCAGCGTTGAAGGGGGGACCGGGGGGCTGTTTTTT. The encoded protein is CSVEGGTGGLFF.

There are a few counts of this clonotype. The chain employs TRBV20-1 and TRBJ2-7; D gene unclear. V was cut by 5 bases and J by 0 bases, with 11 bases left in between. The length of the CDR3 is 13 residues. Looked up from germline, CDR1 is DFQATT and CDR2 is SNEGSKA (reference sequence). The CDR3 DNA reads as TGCAGTGCTTACACAGAGAGCTCCTACGAGCAGTACTTC. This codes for CSAYTESSYEQYF.

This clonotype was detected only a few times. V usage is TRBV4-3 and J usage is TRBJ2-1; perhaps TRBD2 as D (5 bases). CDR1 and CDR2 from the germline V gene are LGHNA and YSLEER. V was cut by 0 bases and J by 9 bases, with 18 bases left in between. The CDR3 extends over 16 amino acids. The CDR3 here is CASSQDSSSMGSEQFF. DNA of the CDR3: TGCGCCAGCAGCCAAGATAGTAGTTCCATGGGGAGTGAGCAGTTCTTC.

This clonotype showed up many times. The CDR3 sequence: CASSRTKNTGELFF. The CDR3 DNA reads as TGTGCCAGCAGCCGCACAAAGAACACCGGGGAGCTGTTTTTT. This rearrangement joins TRBV7-6 to TRBJ2-2; D uncertain. V was clipped by 5 bases and J by 1 base, with 8 bases between them. CDR3 length: 14 residues. The germline V gene encodes CDR1 SGHVS and CDR2 FNYEAQ. The whole variable domain, remainder taken from reference TRBV7-6 and TRBJ2-2, is GAGVSQSPRYKVTKRGQDVALRCDPISGHVSLYWYRQALGQGPEFLTYFNYEAQQDKSGLPNDRFSAERPEGSISTLTIQRTEQRDSAMYRCASSRTKNTGELFFGEGSRLTVL.

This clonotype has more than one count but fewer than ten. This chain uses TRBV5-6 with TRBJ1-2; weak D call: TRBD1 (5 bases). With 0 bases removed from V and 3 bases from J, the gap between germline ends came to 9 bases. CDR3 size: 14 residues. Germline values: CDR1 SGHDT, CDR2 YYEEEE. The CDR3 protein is CASSLEGYDYGYTF. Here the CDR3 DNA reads TGTGCCAGCAGCTTGGAGGGGTATGACTATGGCTACACCTTC.

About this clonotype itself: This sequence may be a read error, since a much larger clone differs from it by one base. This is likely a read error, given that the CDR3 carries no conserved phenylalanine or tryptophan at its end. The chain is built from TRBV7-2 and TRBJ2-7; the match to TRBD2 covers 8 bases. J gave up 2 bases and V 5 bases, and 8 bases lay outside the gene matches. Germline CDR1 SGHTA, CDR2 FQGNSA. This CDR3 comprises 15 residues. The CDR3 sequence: CASSLNSGATYEQYI. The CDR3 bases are TGTGCCAGCAGCCTTAATAGCGGGGCCACCTACGAGCAGTACATC.

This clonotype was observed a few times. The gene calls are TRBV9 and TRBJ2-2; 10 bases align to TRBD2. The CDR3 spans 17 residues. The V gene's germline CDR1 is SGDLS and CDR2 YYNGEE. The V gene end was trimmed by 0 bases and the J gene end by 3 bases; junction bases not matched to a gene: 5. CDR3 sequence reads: CASSVGRTSGYTGELFF. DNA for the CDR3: TGTGCCAGCAGCGTAGGGAGGACTAGCGGTTACACCGGGGAGCTGTTTTTT.

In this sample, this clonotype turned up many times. Here the CDR3 reads CASSWGTNYEQYF. CDR3 DNA: TGCGCCAGCAGCTGGGGGACAAACTACGAGCAGTACTTC. The chain recombines TRBV5-1 with TRBJ2-7, with D tentatively TRBD1 (6 bases). The ends were cut back, 3 bases at V and 3 bases at J, with 10 bases in the middle. The germline CDR1 and CDR2 sequences are SGHRS and YFSETQ. The CDR3 covers 13 residues.

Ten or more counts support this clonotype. This CDR3 is CASSLPPGSGYEQYF. As DNA, the CDR3 is TGTGCCAGCAGCCTACCCCCAGGTAGCGGCTACGAGCAGTACTTC. The genes are TRBV7-9 and TRBJ2-7; a weak D match, TRBD2 (6 bases). Deletions cut 5 bases from V and 3 bases from J, with 17 bases between. Germline CDR1 is SEHNR and CDR2 is FQNEAQ (reference sequence). CDR3 length: 15 residues.

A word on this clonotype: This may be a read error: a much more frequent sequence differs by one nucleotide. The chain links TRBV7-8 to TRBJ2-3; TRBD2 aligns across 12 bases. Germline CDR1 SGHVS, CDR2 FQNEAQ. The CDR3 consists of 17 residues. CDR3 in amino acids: CATSHQLAGGNTDTQYF. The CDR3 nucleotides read TGTGCCACCAGCCACCAACTAGCGGGGGGTAACACAGATACGCAGTATTTT.

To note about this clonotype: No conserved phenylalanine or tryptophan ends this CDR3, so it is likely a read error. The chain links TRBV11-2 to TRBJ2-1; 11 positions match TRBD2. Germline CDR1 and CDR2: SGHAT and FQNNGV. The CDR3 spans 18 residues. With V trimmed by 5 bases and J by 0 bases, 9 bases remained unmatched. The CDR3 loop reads CASSEPGLAVSSYNEQFS. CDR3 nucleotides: TGTGCCAGCAGCGAGCCGGGACTAGCGGTAAGCTCCTACAATGAGCAGTTCTCC.

The CDR3 reads CSANRQGVNQPQHF. CDR3 DNA sequence: TGCAGTGCAAATCGACAGGGTGTCAATCAGCCCCAGCATTTT. V gene TRBV20-1 combines with J gene TRBJ1-5; 7 positions agree with TRBD1. The V gene end was trimmed by 6 bases and the J gene end by 3 bases; junction bases not matched to a gene: 8. Germline-derived CDR1 and CDR2 are DFQATT and SNEGSKA (reference sequence). The length of the CDR3 is 14 residues.